This T cell receptor (beta chain) was sequenced during a study of blood T cell repertoires in COVID-19. Whole-study context: Donors in the United States, Italy and Spain gave samples during acute or convalescent COVID-19. PBMCs, B-cell-depleted T cells, or T cells provided the cDNA or gDNA that made up the material.

The V gene's germline CDR1 is MNHEY and CDR2 SVGAGI. The CDR3 extends over 15 amino acids. With 2 bases removed from V and 8 bases from J, the gap between germline ends came to 16 bases. This clone was recorded once. Authors' processing steps: Reference gene primer amplification gave nucleated cell count estimates. Assay used: immunoSEQ multiplex PCR; TCRdb lists only in-frame clones, some missing. D and trimming come from the DNA, and the V and J calls and clone size come from that table. This sample has around 180,000 clones, with roughly 85% found just once. This TCR was sampled from a man aged 55 to 70 with acute or convalescent COVID-19. V and J are TRBV6-5 and TRBJ2-1, with D possibly being TRBD1 (5 bases). Sequencing was carried out using peripheral blood. This CDR3 is CASSYQNRYGDEQFF. Here the CDR3 DNA reads TGTGCCAGCAGTTACCAGAACAGGTATGGGGATGAGCAGTTCTTC.